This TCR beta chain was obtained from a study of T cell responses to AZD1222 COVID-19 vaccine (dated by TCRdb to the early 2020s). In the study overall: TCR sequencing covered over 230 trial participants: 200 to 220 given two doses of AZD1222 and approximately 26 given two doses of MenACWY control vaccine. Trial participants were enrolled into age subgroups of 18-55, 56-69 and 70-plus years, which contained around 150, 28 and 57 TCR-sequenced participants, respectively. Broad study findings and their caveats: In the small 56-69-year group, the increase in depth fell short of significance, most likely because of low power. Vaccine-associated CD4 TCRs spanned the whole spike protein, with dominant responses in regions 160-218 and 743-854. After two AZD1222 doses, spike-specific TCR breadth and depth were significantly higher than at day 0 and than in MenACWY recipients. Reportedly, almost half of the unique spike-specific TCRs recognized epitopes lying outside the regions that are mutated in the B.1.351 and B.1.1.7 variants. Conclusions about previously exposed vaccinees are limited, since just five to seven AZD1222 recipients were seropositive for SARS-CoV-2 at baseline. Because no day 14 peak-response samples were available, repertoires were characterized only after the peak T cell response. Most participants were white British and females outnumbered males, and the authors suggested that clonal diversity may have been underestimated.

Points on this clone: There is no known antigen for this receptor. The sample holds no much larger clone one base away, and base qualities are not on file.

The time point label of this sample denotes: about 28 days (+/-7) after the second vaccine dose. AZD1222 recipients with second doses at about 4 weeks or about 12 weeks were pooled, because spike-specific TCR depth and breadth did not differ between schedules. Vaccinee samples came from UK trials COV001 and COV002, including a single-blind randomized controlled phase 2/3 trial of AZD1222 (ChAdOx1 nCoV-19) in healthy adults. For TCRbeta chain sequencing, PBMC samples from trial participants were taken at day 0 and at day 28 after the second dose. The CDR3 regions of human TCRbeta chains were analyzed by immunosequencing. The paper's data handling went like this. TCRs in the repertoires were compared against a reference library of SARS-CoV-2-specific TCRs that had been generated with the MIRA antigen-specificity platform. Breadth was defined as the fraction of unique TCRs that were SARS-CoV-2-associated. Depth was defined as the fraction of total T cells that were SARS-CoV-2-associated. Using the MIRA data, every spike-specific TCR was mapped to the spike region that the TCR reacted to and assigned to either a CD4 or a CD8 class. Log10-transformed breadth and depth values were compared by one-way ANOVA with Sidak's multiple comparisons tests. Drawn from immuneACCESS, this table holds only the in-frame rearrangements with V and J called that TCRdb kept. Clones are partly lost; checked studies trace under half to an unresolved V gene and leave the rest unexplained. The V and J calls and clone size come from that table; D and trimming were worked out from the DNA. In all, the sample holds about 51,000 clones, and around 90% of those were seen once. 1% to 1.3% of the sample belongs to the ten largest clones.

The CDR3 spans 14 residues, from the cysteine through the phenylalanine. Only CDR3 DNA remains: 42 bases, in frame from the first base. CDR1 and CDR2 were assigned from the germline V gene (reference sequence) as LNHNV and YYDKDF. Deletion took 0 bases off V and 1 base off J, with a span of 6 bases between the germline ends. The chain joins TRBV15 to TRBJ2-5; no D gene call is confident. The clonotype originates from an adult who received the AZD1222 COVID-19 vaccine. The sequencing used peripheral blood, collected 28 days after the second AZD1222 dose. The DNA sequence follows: TGTGCCACCAGCAGAGACAAGACCCAAGAGACCCAGTACTTC. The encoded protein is CATSRDKTQETQYF. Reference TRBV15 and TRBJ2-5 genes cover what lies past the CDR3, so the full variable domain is DAMVIQNPRYQVTQFGKPVTLSCSQTLNHNVMYWYQQKSSQAPKLLFHYYDKDFNNEADTPDNFQSRRPNTSFCFLDIRSPGLGDTAMYLCATSRDKTQETQYFGPGTRLLVL.